This TCR beta chain was sequenced during a study of early stage breast cancer tumors. Study-level information: ER+/PR+/HER2- status applied to about 70% of the 16 invasive breast tumors.

The trim removed 1 base at V and 7 bases at J, leaving 1 base unmatched. This CDR3 comprises 13 residues. The germline gives CDR1 SGHTA, CDR2 FQGNSA. Study findings and constraints: Comparing each tissue with blood distinguished tumor from normal in about 90% of the 16 patients. Compared with adjacent normal breast, tumors showed around 2.5-fold denser, more clonal T cells.

A word on this clone: Its matching antigen is unknown.

Sequencing was performed with immunoSEQ multiplex PCR; in TCRdb, only in-frame clones are kept and a portion is missing. The data show fewer than 50,000 clones, about 78% seen once. The receptor's source is a person aged 50 to 59 with breast cancer. The genes are TRBV7-2 and TRBJ1-5; TRBD1 matches 7 bases. Sample: blood. In nucleotides, the CDR3 is TGTGCCAGCAGCTTAGAGGGGGCGCAGCCCCAGCATTTT. Encoded protein: CASSLEGAQPQHF.